This entry concerns a single T cell receptor beta chain. The target antigen is unknown. Produced via immunoSEQ multiplex PCR; TCRdb's table is partial and in-frame only. This sample carries more than 70,000 clones, about 90% of them seen once, and the ten largest clones take approximately 5.6%. The data originate from a study of identifying expanded T cells in peripheral blood. Study-level findings and limits: Two-week clone count variance significantly increased as total template count grew. About 1.2 clones differed between technical replicates, versus about 16 and 19 over time.

Sequencing was done on a sample of blood. This TCR came from a person aged 18 to 69 in good health.

The CDR3 protein is CASSVEGARGDTQYF. CDR3 DNA sequence: TGTGCCAGCAGCGTAGAAGGGGCCAGGGGAGATACGCAGTATTTT. The chain recombines TRBV9 with TRBJ2-3; maybe TRBD1 (6 bases). CDR1 and CDR2 from the germline V gene are SGDLS and YYNGEE. This CDR3 is 15 amino acids long. V was shortened by 0 bases and J by 5 bases, with 13 bases between the two germline ends.